Below, 15 T cell receptor beta chains from the same sample are listed, as sequenced in a study of T cells in Graves' hyperthyroidism and ophthalmopathy. TCR beta CDR3 regions were amplified from RNA. A first-round RT-PCR of the TCR CDR3 used the HTBI primer set. TCRdb passed the multiplex PCR reads through MiXCR, listing each CDR3 protein once. The top ten clones hold less than 9% of a sample with hundreds of thousands of distinct CDR3 sequences, about 45% of them seen once. Source material: peripheral blood or thyroid tissue (not recorded which). These receptors came from an adult man with Graves' disease, either hyperthyroidism or ophthalmopathy (not recorded which).

The chain employs TRBV2 and TRBJ2-7; 12 bases line up with TRBD1. This CDR3 has 16 residues. V lost 11 bases to trimming and J lost 2 bases; unmatched junction nucleotides: 13. The germline V gene has CDR1 SNHLY and CDR2 FYNNEI. CDR3 DNA: TGTGCCGTCACCGGGACAGGGGGCGCAGGGGCCTACGAGCAGTACTTC. Translation: CAVTGTGGAGAYEQYF.

The chain carries TRBV7-2 and TRBJ1-5, with a possible D match to TRBD1 (5 bases). Deletions cut 5 bases from V and 6 bases from J, with 20 bases between. The germline CDR1 and CDR2 sequences are SGHTA and FQGNSA. There are 16 residues in the CDR3. The CDR3 here is CASSAYLGRAAQPQHF. In nucleotides, the CDR3 is TGTGCCAGCAGCGCCTATCTGGGCAGGGCTGCTCAGCCCCAGCATTTT.

The chain uses TRBV12-3 or TRBV12-4 and TRBJ1-4; D uncertain. This CDR3 has 15 residues. The V gene lost 5 bases and the J gene lost 0 bases, with 10 bases spanning the gap. CDR3 DNA sequence: TGTGCCAGCAGTCTAGGGAAGGCAACTAATGAAAAACTGTTTTTT. Residues: CASSLGKATNEKLFF.

J is TRBJ1-6 and V is TRBV10-2, with D maybe TRBD1 (6 bases). Trimming removed 4 bases at V and 6 bases at J, with 10 bases between. This CDR3 spans 14 amino acids. Germline V gene lookup returns CDR1 WSHSY and CDR2 SAAADI. The CDR3 DNA reads TGCGCCAGCAGTGTGTCGGGGGCTAATTCACCCCTCCACTTT. Protein: CASSVSGANSPLHF.

V is TRBV19 and J is TRBJ2-7, with D tentatively TRBD1 (6 bases). V lost 4 bases and J lost 5, with 18 bases in between. This CDR3 contains 15 residues. Germline assignment: CDR1 LNHDA and CDR2 SQIVND (reference sequence). In nucleotides, the CDR3 is TGTGCCAGTAGTACCTTCCAGGGGTTCGCGGACGAGCAGTACTTC. Protein product: CASSTFQGFADEQYF.

The count of this clonotype is one. The rearrangement links TRBV24-1 to TRBJ1-5, with a possible D match to TRBD1 (5 bases). This CDR3 contains 15 residues. V lost 11 bases and J lost 0, with 16 bases in between. Germline V CDR1 and CDR2: KGHDR, SFDVKD. This chain's CDR3 is CASRIDSYSNQPQHF. The CDR3 nucleotides are TGTGCCAGCAGAATCGACAGTTATAGCAATCAGCCCCAGCATTTT.

This clonotype was counted a few times. The V call is TRBV7-2, the J call TRBJ2-7; 10 bases are a match to TRBD1. Germline lookup yields CDR1 SGHTA and CDR2 FQGNSA. The trim removed 5 bases at V and 2 bases at J, leaving 6 bases unmatched. The CDR3 consists of 15 residues. CDR3 protein: CASSPRGTGAYEQYF. CDR3 sequence (DNA): TGTGCCAGCAGCCCTAGGGGGACAGGGGCCTACGAGCAGTACTTC.

This clonotype was seen many times. The chain recombines TRBV7-3 with TRBJ1-6; D not certain. V shed 0 bases and J shed 10 bases, with 13 bases lying between them. The germline CDR1 and CDR2 sequences are SGHTA and FQGTGA. This CDR3 comprises 15 residues. DNA for the CDR3: TGTGCCAGCAGCTTAACGGCGCTTGGCGAATCACCCCTCCACTTT. Translating gives CASSLTALGESPLHF.

This clonotype was picked up many times. This sequence joins TRBV24-1 and TRBJ1-5; a weak D match, TRBD1 (5 bases). Germline V gives CDR1 KGHDR, CDR2 SFDVKD. The CDR3 is 15 residues long. Trimming shortened V by 9 bases and J by 5 bases, and 19 bases separated the two germline ends. In DNA form, the CDR3 reads TGTGCCACCGGAGACAGCTCTGGGACCGATCAGCCCCAGCATTTT. It yields the protein CATGDSSGTDQPQHF.

This clonotype was detected only once. V gene TRBV29-1 combines with J gene TRBJ2-7; 10 bases map to TRBD1. The CDR3 loop spans 16 amino acids. Germline assignment: CDR1 SQVTM and CDR2 ANQGSEA. J gave up 3 bases and V 6 bases, and 14 bases lay outside the gene matches. The CDR3 DNA sequence: TGCAGCGTAATTGGGGCTGGGACAGGGGAAATCTACGAGCAGTACTTC. This translates into CSVIGAGTGEIYEQYF.

The genes are TRBV29-1 and TRBJ1-1; 9 nucleotides align to TRBD1. The CDR3 is made up of 14 amino acids. Unmatched junction bases numbered 9, after V lost 6 bases and J lost 4 bases. Germline CDR1 SQVTM, CDR2 ANQGSEA. Here the CDR3 DNA reads TGCAGCGTCGCCGGGGACAGGGCTGTCACTGAAGCTTTCTTT. Its translation: CSVAGDRAVTEAFF.

J is TRBJ2-7 and V is TRBV7-2; weak D call: TRBD2 (7 bases). The CDR3 extends over 14 amino acids. V gave up 3 bases and J gave up 7 bases, with 16 bases separating them. Germline V gives CDR1 SGHTA, CDR2 FQGNSA. DNA for the CDR3: TGTGCCAGCAGCTTCCGGGGGGCGGTTGGAGAGCAGTACTTC. This sequence encodes CASSFRGAVGEQYF. The whole variable domain, filled in from reference TRBV7-2 and TRBJ2-7, reads GAGVSQSPSNKVTEKGKDVELRCDPISGHTALYWYRQSLGQGLEFLIYFQGNSAPDKSGLPSDRFSAERTGGSVSTLTIQRTQQEDSAVYLCASSFRGAVGEQYFGPGTRLTVT.

This clonotype was seen a few times. The chain links TRBV7-8 to TRBJ2-7; 8 nucleotides match TRBD2. This CDR3 has 16 amino acids. The V segment lost 5 bases and the J segment 7 bases; nucleotides outside the gene matches: 16. In germline, CDR1 is SGHVS, CDR2 FQNEAQ. This CDR3 is CASSLRAGLSGGEQYF. The DNA for the CDR3 is TGTGCCAGCAGCCTCCGGGCAGGCTTGAGCGGGGGTGAGCAGTACTTC.

The genes are TRBV20-1 and TRBJ1-6; 8 bases line up with TRBD1. The CDR3 totals 16 residues. V was clipped by 0 bases and J by 10 bases; unmatched bases: 11. Per the germline V gene, CDR1 is DFQATT and CDR2 is SNEGSKA (reference sequence). This CDR3 reads CSARDPRTGMESPLHF. The CDR3 nucleotides are TGCAGTGCTAGAGACCCTAGGACAGGGATGGAATCACCCCTCCACTTT.

This clonotype was recorded many times. The chain joins TRBV12-3 or TRBV12-4 to TRBJ1-3; 7 bases fit TRBD1. The junction had 9 bases not matched to a gene; V was cut back by 6 bases and J by 4 bases. The CDR3 has 15 amino acids. CDR3 DNA sequence: TGTGCCAGCAGCCGGGGACAGCTCTCCGGAAACACCATATATTTT. Translation gives CASSRGQLSGNTIYF.